These 10 T cell receptor beta chains were all obtained from the same sample, sequenced in a study of glioma-infiltrating T cells. The iRepertoire nested amplicon-rescue multiplex PCR amplified TCR alpha and beta CDR3s from RNA. TCRdb re-analysed the multiplex PCR reads in MiXCR, keeping a single row per CDR3 protein. The sample records around 180,000 distinct CDR3 sequences, around 40% being singletons. Material: glioma tissue, nonneoplastic brain tissue, or PBMCs (not recorded which). These receptors were obtained from a human donor with low-grade glioma or glioblastoma, undergoing nonglioma brain surgery, or in good health (not recorded which).

This clonotype appeared many times. The rearrangement joins TRBV27 to TRBJ2-7; 8 nucleotides align to TRBD2. Germline CDR1 MNHEY, CDR2 SMNVEV (reference sequence). CDR3 size: 16 residues. V dropped 6 bases and J dropped 2; count of bases not matched to a gene: 12. The CDR3 DNA reads TGTGCCAGCAGCCTCGGGGCAGCGGGAGTCCCCTACGAGCAGTACTTC. This sequence encodes CASSLGAAGVPYEQYF.

About this clonotype: A much larger clone differs by one base, so this may be a read error. This sequence joins TRBV20-1 and TRBJ2-3, with a tentative D call TRBD2 (6 bases). From germline, CDR1 is DFQATT and CDR2 SNEGSKA (reference sequence). The V gene lost 6 bases and the J gene lost 3 bases, with 16 bases spanning the gap. The CDR3 spans 14 residues. The CDR3 DNA follows: TGCAGTGCCAGACTAGAGGGAGGAACAGATACGCAGTATTTT. Its protein product is CSARLEGGTDTQYF.

This clonotype appeared many times. The V call is TRBV6-1, the J call TRBJ2-7; D uncertain. This CDR3 has 13 residues. Per germline, CDR1 MNHNS and CDR2 SASEGT. Trimming shortened V by 8 bases and J by 0 bases, and 11 bases separated the two germline ends. The CDR3 spells CASHGTVSYEQYF. The CDR3, as DNA: TGTGCCAGCCATGGTACAGTCTCCTACGAGCAGTACTTC.

This clonotype was counted a single time. The gene calls are TRBV4-1 and TRBJ2-7, with TRBD2 matching 8 bases. CDR3 length equals 16 residues. Trimming cost V 1 base and J 3 bases; bases outside gene matches: 8. Germline CDR1 MGHRA, CDR2 YSYEKL. The CDR3: CASSQAASGPSYEQYF. Written as DNA, the CDR3 is TGCGCCAGCAGCCAAGCGGCTAGCGGGCCAAGCTACGAGCAGTACTTC.

This clonotype was seen more than once but under ten times. CDR3: CASSLSYGAYEQYF. The CDR3 coding sequence is TGTGCCAGCAGTTTGTCCTACGGGGCCTACGAGCAGTACTTC. The rearrangement joins TRBV12-3 or TRBV12-4 to TRBJ2-7; the D gene is possibly TRBD2 (5 bases). Trimming removed 3 bases from V and 2 bases from J, with 11 bases in between. The CDR3 sequence is 14 residues long.

This clonotype was seen at least ten times. This chain links TRBV12-3 or TRBV12-4 with TRBJ2-3; 11 nucleotides agree with TRBD1. This CDR3 has 16 amino acids. V dropped 5 bases and J dropped 3; count of bases not matched to a gene: 7. The chain's CDR3 is CASSPGTGGRTDTQYF. The DNA of the CDR3 is TGTGCCAGCAGTCCCGGGACAGGGGGTAGGACAGATACGCAGTATTTT.

This clonotype has only a few counts. The rearrangement links TRBV18 to TRBJ1-5, with D hard to call. This CDR3 region has 17 residues. Germline loops: CDR1 KGHSH, CDR2 LQKENI. The V gene lost 0 bases and the J gene lost 2 bases, with 14 bases spanning the gap. CDR3 in DNA: TGTGCCAGCTCACCACCGGCAGGATCCTTGGGCAATCAGCCCCAGCATTTT. Its translation is CASSPPAGSLGNQPQHF.

Notes on this clonotype: A read error is possible here, since a much larger clone lies one base away. The V and J genes are TRBV14 and TRBJ1-2; D unclear. The CDR3 is 12 amino acids. CDR1 is SGHDN and CDR2 is FVKESK in the germline V gene. CDR3 amino acids: CASSQGNCGYTF. The CDR3 nucleotides are TGTGCCAGCAGCCAGGGGAACTGTGGCTACACCTTC.

Many counts were recorded for this clonotype. The chain has TRBV7-9 and TRBJ1-1; D perhaps matches TRBD1 (5 bases). From germline, CDR1 is SEHNR and CDR2 FQNEAQ (reference sequence). V was shortened by 5 bases and J by 1 base, with 8 bases between the two germline ends. CDR3 length equals 13 residues. As DNA, the CDR3 is TGTGCCAGCAGCCGGGGGAGGAACACTGAAGCTTTCTTT. Its translation: CASSRGRNTEAFF.

Details on this clonotype: Its ends do not fully match the called genes, so a read error is possible. This chain uses TRBV7-2 with TRBJ2-1; 9 positions match TRBD2. Germline CDR1 SGHTA, CDR2 FQGNSA. There are 16 residues in the CDR3. The CDR3 reads CSSSLVVPGLAYEQFF. The CDR3, as DNA: TGTTCCAGCAGCTTAGTAGTTCCGGGACTAGCTTATGAGCAGTTCTTC.